Shown below are 24 T cell receptor beta chains from a single sample sequenced in a study of early stage breast cancer tumors. Sequencing used immunoSEQ multiplex PCR; TCRdb keeps in-frame clones, though not all of them. The sample lists about 9,900 clones; under 70% were seen once. Sequencing input: breast tumor tissue. The receptors were sampled from a person in their 60s with breast cancer.

The chain is built from TRBV7-2 and TRBJ2-1; possibly TRBD1 for D (6 bases). Germline lookup yields CDR1 SGHTA and CDR2 FQGNSA. The CDR3 is 15 residues long. V lost 4 bases and J lost 6, with 16 bases in between. The CDR3 spells CASSSQPDRSNEQFF. CDR3 coding DNA: TGTGCCAGCAGCTCCCAGCCCGACAGGAGCAATGAGCAGTTCTTC.

J is TRBJ1-6 and V is TRBV19, with D perhaps matching TRBD1 (5 bases). V was clipped by 8 bases and J by 5 bases, with 13 bases between them. Per the germline V gene, CDR1 is LNHDA and CDR2 is SQIVND (reference sequence). This CDR3 has 14 amino acids. The CDR3 region has the DNA TGTGCCAGTGGGGGGACGGCCGATAATTCACCCCTCCACTTT. This translates into CASGGTADNSPLHF.

V is TRBV4-1 and J is TRBJ1-3, with TRBD1 matching 7 bases. This CDR3 comprises 16 residues. The V and J ends lost 1 base and 2 bases, in that order; junction bases with no gene match: 5. The germline gives CDR1 MGHRA, CDR2 YSYEKL. The CDR3 spells CASSQGPTGAGNTIYF. The CDR3 nucleotides read TGCGCCAGCAGCCAAGGCCCTACAGGGGCTGGAAACACCATATATTTT.

This chain connects TRBV13 to TRBJ2-5; maybe TRBD1 (5 bases). V was shortened by 0 bases and J by 4 bases, with 9 bases between the two germline ends. The CDR3 loop spans 14 amino acids. Germline CDR1 reads PRHDT; CDR2 reads FYEKMQ (reference sequence). This CDR3 is CASSLGLQGETQYF. The CDR3, as DNA: TGTGCCAGCAGCTTAGGCCTGCAGGGAGAGACCCAGTACTTC.

The rearrangement joins TRBV5-4 to TRBJ1-2; D is perhaps TRBD1 (6 bases). Germline V lookup: CDR1 SGHNT, CDR2 YYREEE (reference sequence). The CDR3 sequence is 14 residues long. The V and J ends lost 2 bases and 4 bases respectively, with 12 bases between them. CDR3 sequence: CASSLGQGIYGYTF. CDR3 DNA: TGTGCCAGCAGCTTAGGGCAGGGGATCTATGGCTACACCTTC. The complete variable domain, with remaining parts taken from reference TRBV5-4 and TRBJ1-2, reads ETGVTQSPTHLIKTRGQQVTLRCSSQSGHNTVSWYQQALGQGPQFIFQYYREEENGRGNFPPRFSGLQFPNYSSELNVNALELDDSALYLCASSLGQGIYGYTFGSGTRLTVV.

This chain joins TRBV29-1 and TRBJ2-1; tentatively, D is TRBD1 (6 bases). The CDR3 covers 12 residues. CDR1 SQVTM and CDR2 ANQGSEA come from the germline V gene. Trimming removed 1 base from V and 9 bases from J, with 10 bases in between. CDR3 DNA: TGCAGCGTTGAAGGGGGGCGGATTGAGCAGTTCTTC. It is translated as CSVEGGRIEQFF.

The chain links TRBV27 to TRBJ2-7, with D tentatively TRBD2 (8 bases). CDR3 size: 16 residues. V was cut by 7 bases and J by 6 bases, with 25 bases left in between. Per germline, CDR1 MNHEY and CDR2 SMNVEV (reference sequence). The CDR3 DNA follows: TGTGCCAGCACCCCGGGAGGGGGCTTTGGGTCTTTCGAGCAGTACTTC. It yields the protein CASTPGGGFGSFEQYF.

This clone has a handful of counts. This chain links TRBV19 with TRBJ1-6; maybe TRBD1 (6 bases). There are 13 residues in the CDR3. From germline, CDR1 is LNHDA and CDR2 SQIVND (reference sequence). V was trimmed by 8 bases and J by 7 bases, leaving 12 bases between them. CDR3 protein: CASGSGANSPLHF. As DNA, the CDR3 is TGTGCCAGTGGGTCAGGGGCGAATTCACCCCTCCACTTT.

This chain joins TRBV28 and TRBJ1-3, with D possibly TRBD1 on 5 matching bases. This CDR3 is built from 17 residues. CDR1 MDHEN and CDR2 SYDVKM come from the germline V gene. The ends were cut back, 3 bases at V and 4 bases at J, with 19 bases in the middle. The CDR3 nucleotides read TGTGCCAGCAGTTTTGGGGGTTCAGGGTTGGGGGGAAACACCATATATTTT. It specifies CASSFGGSGLGGNTIYF.

J is TRBJ1-5 and V is TRBV6-4; TRBD1 matches 7 bases. Unmatched junction bases numbered 6, after V lost 8 bases and J lost 2 bases. Germline V gene data show CDR1 as MRHNA and CDR2 as SNTAGT. This CDR3 is 14 amino acids long. CDR3 sequence (DNA): TGTGCCAGCGGAAACGGGACAGGCAATCAGCCCCAGCATTTT. Translating gives CASGNGTGNQPQHF.

In this sample, this clone turned up once. The chain carries TRBV11-2 and TRBJ2-2, with TRBD2 as a possible D gene (5 bases). Germline CDR1 is SGHAT and CDR2 is FQNNGV. With 4 bases removed from V and 5 bases from J, the gap between germline ends came to 14 bases. There are 15 residues in the CDR3. The CDR3: CASSSVLGVTGELFF. CDR3 coding DNA: TGTGCCAGCAGCTCGGTACTGGGAGTTACCGGGGAGCTGTTTTTT.

The V and J genes are TRBV6-4 and TRBJ2-3; TRBD1 matches at 8 bases. V trimming: 0 bases; J trimming: 1 base; junction bases outside the gene matches: 3. CDR1 and CDR2 (germline): MRHNA, SNTAGT. This CDR3 contains 16 residues. CDR3 DNA: TGTGCCAGCAGTGACTCGCCGGGACAGGGCACAGATACGCAGTATTTT. Amino acids: CASSDSPGQGTDTQYF.

The V and J genes are TRBV19 and TRBJ2-7; the match to TRBD2 covers 10 bases. Trimming removed 2 bases from V and 4 bases from J; junction bases left unmatched: 5. Looked up from germline, CDR1 is LNHDA and CDR2 is SQIVND (reference sequence). The CDR3 spans 15 residues. CDR3 residues: CASSISGAGGYEQYF. In DNA, the CDR3 is TGTGCCAGTAGTATAAGCGGAGCGGGAGGGTACGAGCAGTACTTC.

This clone appeared once. The chain employs TRBV7-9 and TRBJ2-3; D remains ambiguous. Looked up from germline, CDR1 is SEHNR and CDR2 is FQNEAQ (reference sequence). The V end was cut by 1 base, the J end by 2 bases, with 4 bases between. The CDR3 spans 13 residues. In DNA, the CDR3 is TGTGCCAGCAGCTTAGGGTCCACAGATACGCAGTATTTT. Encoded protein: CASSLGSTDTQYF.

This clone was counted once. The chain employs TRBV5-1 and TRBJ1-1, with D uncertain. Trimming removed 0 bases from V and 4 bases from J, with 4 bases in between. The germline CDR1 and CDR2 sequences are SGHRS and YFSETQ. CDR3 length: 12 amino acids. CDR3 sequence reads: CASSLDRTEAFF. The CDR3 nucleotides are TGCGCCAGCAGCTTGGATCGCACTGAAGCTTTCTTT.

The V call is TRBV28, the J call TRBJ1-2; D unclear. CDR3 length: 14 amino acids. Trimming removed 6 bases from V and 8 bases from J, with 19 bases in between. Germline-derived CDR1 and CDR2 are MDHEN and SYDVKM. Here the CDR3 DNA reads TGTGCCAGCAGAAATGATAGGGCCCAGAGGGGCTACACCTTC. It encodes CASRNDRAQRGYTF.

This chain links TRBV6-5 with TRBJ2-7, with 8 bases lining up with TRBD1. CDR3 size: 14 residues. Unmatched junction bases numbered 3, after V lost 5 bases and J lost 0 bases. Germline CDR1 MNHEY, CDR2 SVGAGI. The CDR3 nucleotides are TGTGCCAGCAGTGAACAGGGGGTCTCCTACGAGCAGTACTTC. Protein product: CASSEQGVSYEQYF.

This sequence joins TRBV7-9 and TRBJ2-5; 10 nucleotides match TRBD1. In germline, CDR1 is SEHNR, CDR2 FQNEAQ (reference sequence). The length of the CDR3 is 19 residues. V lost 4 bases to trimming and J lost 1 base; unmatched junction nucleotides: 15. The CDR3 is CASSWDRGPGQGTQETQYF. The CDR3 DNA sequence: TGTGCCAGCAGCTGGGACCGGGGACCGGGACAGGGGACCCAAGAGACCCAGTACTTC.

This clone has just a few counts. This sequence joins TRBV6-1 and TRBJ1-2; 7 bases fit TRBD1. V lost 1 base and J lost 4; bases outside the gene matches: 3. The CDR3 spans 14 residues. From germline, CDR1 is MNHNS and CDR2 SASEGT. CDR3: CASSEGGGGYGYTF. CDR3 bases: TGTGCCAGCAGTGAAGGAGGGGGCGGCTATGGCTACACCTTC.

This chain joins TRBV5-8 and TRBJ1-5, with a weak D call TRBD1 (6 bases). The V end was cut by 4 bases, the J end by 4 bases, with 12 bases between. The CDR3 sequence is 14 residues long. Germline V gives CDR1 SGHTS, CDR2 YDEGEE. DNA for the CDR3: TGTGCCAGCAGCCAGGACAGCCCGAATCAGCCCCAGCATTTT. Protein product: CASSQDSPNQPQHF.

This clone was counted only a few times. The same CDR3 is also encoded by other DNA sequences in this sample. The V call is TRBV27, the J call TRBJ2-7, with 11 bases identical to TRBD2. J lost 1 base, V lost 6 bases, and 5 bases had no gene match. The CDR3 is 15 residues long. The V gene's germline CDR1 is MNHEY and CDR2 SMNVEV (reference sequence). The CDR3 DNA reads TGTGCCAGCAGGGGAACTAGCGGGAGTTCCTACGAGCAGTACTTC. It encodes CASRGTSGSSYEQYF.

The chain carries TRBV20-1 and TRBJ1-1, with a tentative D call TRBD1 (6 bases). CDR3 length: 11 residues. The V gene's germline CDR1 is DFQATT and CDR2 SNEGSKA (reference sequence). Between the trimmed V and J ends, which lost 4 bases and 11 bases, there was a span of 14 bases. CDR3 sequence: CSAKRQVLAFF. In nucleotides, the CDR3 is TGCAGTGCTAAAAGACAGGTTTTGGCTTTCTTT.

This clone counts as medium-sized. The V call is TRBV11-1, the J call TRBJ2-7; D remains unclear. The CDR3 runs to 11 residues. The germline V and J ends were trimmed by 3 bases and 6 bases, with 6 bases remaining between them. Per germline, CDR1 SGHAT and CDR2 FQDESV (reference sequence). This chain's CDR3 is CASSFRREQYF. The CDR3 DNA reads as TGTGCCAGCAGCTTCAGACGCGAGCAGTACTTC.

The chain couples TRBV6-1 to TRBJ1-2; maybe TRBD1 (6 bases). The V gene lost 4 bases and the J gene lost 4 bases, with 10 bases spanning the gap. This CDR3 has 13 amino acids. CDR1 is MNHNS and CDR2 is SASEGT in the germline V gene. The CDR3 protein is CASSVTGAYGYTF. In DNA, the CDR3 is TGTGCCAGCAGTGTAACGGGGGCCTATGGCTACACCTTC.